The clone carrying this T cell receptor beta chain was detected a few times. As yet, its antigen is unknown. This sample was taken from a study of T-cell memory formation after mild COVID-19. Study information: TCR clustering was largely donor specific. Study observations and caveats: Whereas later expanders leaned CD4+, clones contracting day 15 to 85 showed a balanced CD4/CD8 makeup.

MiXCR was run by TCRdb on the 5' RACE reads, yielding one entry per CDR3 protein. This table has about 350,000 distinct CDR3 sequences, 20% to 25% appearing once. Sample: PBMCs or a T cell subset sorted from them (not recorded which). The TCR originated in a young man who had mild COVID-19 (a few samples of this study predate the infection). Cell type and time point are not known.

CDR3 sequence reads: CASADTGNYGYTF. The DNA of the CDR3 is TGTGCCAGTGCCGATACAGGGAACTATGGCTACACCTTC. This chain connects TRBV6-6 to TRBJ1-2; D might be TRBD1 (6 bases). Germline CDR1 and CDR2: MNHNY and SVGAGI (reference sequence). V dropped 9 bases and J dropped 2 bases, with 13 bases sitting between them. This CDR3 has 13 amino acids.